The 2 T cell receptor beta chains below come from one sample, sequenced in a study of T cells in Graves' hyperthyroidism and ophthalmopathy. TCR beta CDR3 regions were amplified from RNA. Initially, a first-round RT-PCR of the TCR CDR3 employed the HTBI primer set. Using its own MiXCR run on the multiplex PCR reads, TCRdb lists one record per CDR3 protein. The sample includes fewer than 450,000 distinct CDR3 sequences, 17% of them seen just once. The sequenced sample was blood. These receptors were obtained from a woman younger than 45 with Graves' hyperthyroidism that later progressed to Graves' ophthalmopathy.

This clonotype showed up many times. The CDR3 DNA sequence: TGCGCCAGCAGCCATCTCACCCCCGGGACATTGAACACTGAAGCTTTCTTT. Protein: CASSHLTPGTLNTEAFF. This chain connects TRBV4-1 to TRBJ1-1; weak D call: TRBD1 (6 bases). CDR3 length: 17 amino acids. The germline gives CDR1 MGHRA, CDR2 YSYEKL. V dropped 3 bases and J dropped 0 bases, with 17 bases sitting between them.

Here the CDR3 DNA reads TGTGCCACCAGTGATTTAGCCGGGGGGAGCAACAACAATGAGCAGTTCTTC. Translating it yields CATSDLAGGSNNNEQFF. V gene TRBV24-1 combines with J gene TRBJ2-1; 7 nucleotides align to TRBD2. Germline lookup yields CDR1 KGHDR and CDR2 SFDVKD. CDR3 length: 17 amino acids. J lost 5 bases, V lost 1 base, and 10 bases had no gene match.